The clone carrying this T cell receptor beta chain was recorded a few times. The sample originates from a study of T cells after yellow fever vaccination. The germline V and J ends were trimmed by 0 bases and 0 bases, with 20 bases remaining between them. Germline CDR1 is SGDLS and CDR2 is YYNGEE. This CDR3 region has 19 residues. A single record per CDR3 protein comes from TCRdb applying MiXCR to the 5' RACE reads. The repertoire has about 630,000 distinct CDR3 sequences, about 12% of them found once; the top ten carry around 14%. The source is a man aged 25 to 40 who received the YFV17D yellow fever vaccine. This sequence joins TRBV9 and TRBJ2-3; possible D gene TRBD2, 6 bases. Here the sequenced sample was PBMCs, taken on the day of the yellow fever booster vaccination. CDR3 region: CASSVAMPWASVSTDTQYF. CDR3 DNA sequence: TGTGCCAGCAGCGTAGCGATGCCGTGGGCTAGCGTTAGCACAGATACGCAGTATTTT.